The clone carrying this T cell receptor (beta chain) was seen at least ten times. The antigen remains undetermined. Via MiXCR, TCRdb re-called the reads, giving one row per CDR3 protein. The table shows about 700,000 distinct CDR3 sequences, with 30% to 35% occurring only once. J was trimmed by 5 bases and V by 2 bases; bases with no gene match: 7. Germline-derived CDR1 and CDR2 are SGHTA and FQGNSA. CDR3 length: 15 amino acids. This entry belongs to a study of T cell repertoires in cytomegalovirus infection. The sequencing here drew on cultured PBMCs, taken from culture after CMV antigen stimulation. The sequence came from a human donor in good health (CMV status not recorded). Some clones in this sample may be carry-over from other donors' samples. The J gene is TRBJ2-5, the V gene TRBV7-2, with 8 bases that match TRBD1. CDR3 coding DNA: TGTGCCAGCAGCTTAATCACAGGGGGTGTTGAGACCCAGTACTTC. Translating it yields CASSLITGGVETQYF.